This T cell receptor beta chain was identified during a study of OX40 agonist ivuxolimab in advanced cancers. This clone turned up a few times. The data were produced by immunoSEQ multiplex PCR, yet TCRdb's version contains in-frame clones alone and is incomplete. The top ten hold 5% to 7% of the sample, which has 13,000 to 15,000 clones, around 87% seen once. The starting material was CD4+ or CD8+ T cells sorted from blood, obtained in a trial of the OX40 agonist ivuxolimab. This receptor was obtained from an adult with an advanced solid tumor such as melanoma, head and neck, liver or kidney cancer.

CDR3 region: CATGVWGTGEPQHF. The CDR3 DNA reads as TGTGCCACCGGGGTCTGGGGGACCGGGGAGCCCCAGCATTTT. The J gene is TRBJ1-5, the V gene TRBV2; the D gene is possibly TRBD1 (5 bases). There are 14 residues in the CDR3. CDR1 and CDR2 from the germline V gene are SNHLY and FYNNEI. Trimming left V 10 bases short and J 8 bases short, with 21 bases between.